Given below is one T cell receptor beta chain in context. Authors' data handling: Amplification of reference gene primers was used by the study to estimate nucleated cell counts. Assay used: immunoSEQ multiplex PCR; TCRdb lists only in-frame clones, some missing. Clonal size and the V and J genes are those of that table, whereas D and trimming came from the DNA. Among around 140,000 clones listed, over 60% were seen once. The data belong to a study of blood T cell repertoires in COVID-19. Turning to the study itself: COVID-19 samples from acute and convalescent phases originated in the United States, Italy and Spain. In each case, the material was cDNA or gDNA derived from T cells, B-cell-depleted T cells, or PBMCs.

The CDR3 totals 15 residues. V was pared by 6 bases and J by 0 bases, with 6 bases of the junction left unmatched. Looked up from germline, CDR1 is MNHEY and CDR2 is SVGAGI. The V call is TRBV6-5, the J call TRBJ2-7, with TRBD1 identical over 9 bases. This TCR derives from a woman of 80 years or more with active or convalescent COVID-19. Sequenced input: peripheral blood. The CDR3 here is CASRTDRGISYEQYF. CDR3 DNA sequence: TGTGCCAGCAGGACAGACAGGGGGATCTCCTACGAGCAGTACTTC.